This TCR beta chain came from a study of control samples from healthy donors and cancer patients. There are 14 residues in the CDR3. In germline, CDR1 is LGHDT, CDR2 YNNKEL (reference sequence). The V and J ends lost 1 base and 14 bases, in that order; junction bases with no gene match: 7. TCRdb's copy holds only in-frame clones and misses some; the assay was immunoSEQ multiplex PCR. The repertoire holds 160,000 or so clones, with 92% as singletons. This clonotype was obtained from a woman younger than 45 in good health. Material: blood. The gene calls are TRBV3-1 (or the pseudogene TRBV3-2) and TRBJ2-3, with TRBD2 matching 12 bases. As DNA, the CDR3 is TGTGCCAGCAGCCAAGGGACTAGCGGGAATCAAAGGTATTTT. Translation gives CASSQGTSGNQRYF.